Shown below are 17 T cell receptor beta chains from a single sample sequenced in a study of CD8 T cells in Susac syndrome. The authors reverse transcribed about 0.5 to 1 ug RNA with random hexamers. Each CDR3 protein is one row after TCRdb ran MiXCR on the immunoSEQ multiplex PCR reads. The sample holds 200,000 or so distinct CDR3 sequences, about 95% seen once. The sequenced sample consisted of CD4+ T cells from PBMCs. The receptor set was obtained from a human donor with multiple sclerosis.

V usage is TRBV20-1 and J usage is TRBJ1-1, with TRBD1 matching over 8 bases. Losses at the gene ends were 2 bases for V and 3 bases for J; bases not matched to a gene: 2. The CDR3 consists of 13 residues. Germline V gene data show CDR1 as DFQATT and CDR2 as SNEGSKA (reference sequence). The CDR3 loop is CSARQGADTEAFF. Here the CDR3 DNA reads TGCAGTGCTAGACAGGGGGCGGACACTGAAGCTTTCTTT.

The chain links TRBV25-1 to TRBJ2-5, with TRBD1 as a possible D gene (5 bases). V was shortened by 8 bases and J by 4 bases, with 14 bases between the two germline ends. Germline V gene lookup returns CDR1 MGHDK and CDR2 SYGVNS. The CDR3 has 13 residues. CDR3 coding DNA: TGTGCCAGCGCACTTGGAAGGGGAGAGACCCAGTACTTC. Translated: CASALGRGETQYF. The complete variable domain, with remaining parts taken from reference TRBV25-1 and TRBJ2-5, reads EADIYQTPRYLVIGTGKKITLECSQTMGHDKMYWYQQDPGMELHLIHYSYGVNSTEKGDLSSESTVSRIRTEHFPLTLESARPSHTSQYLCASALGRGETQYFGPGTRLLVL.

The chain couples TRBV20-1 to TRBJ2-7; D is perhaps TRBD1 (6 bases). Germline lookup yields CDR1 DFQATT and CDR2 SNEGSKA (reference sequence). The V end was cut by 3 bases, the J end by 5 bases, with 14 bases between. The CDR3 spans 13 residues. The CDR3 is CSASGQGKDEQYF. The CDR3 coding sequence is TGCAGTGCTAGTGGGCAGGGGAAAGACGAGCAGTACTTC.

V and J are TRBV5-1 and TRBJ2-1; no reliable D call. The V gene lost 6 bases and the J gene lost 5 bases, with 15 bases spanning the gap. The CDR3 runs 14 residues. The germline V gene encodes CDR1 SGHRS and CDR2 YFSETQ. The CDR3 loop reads CASNAAPPNNEQFF. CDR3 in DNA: TGCGCCAGCAACGCAGCCCCACCCAACAATGAGCAGTTCTTC. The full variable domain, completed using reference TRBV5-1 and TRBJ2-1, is KAGVTQTPRYLIKTRGQQVTLSCSPISGHRSVSWYQQTPGQGLQFLFEYFSETQRNKGNFPGRFSGRQFSNSRSEMNVSTLELGDSALYLCASNAAPPNNEQFFGPGTRLTVL.

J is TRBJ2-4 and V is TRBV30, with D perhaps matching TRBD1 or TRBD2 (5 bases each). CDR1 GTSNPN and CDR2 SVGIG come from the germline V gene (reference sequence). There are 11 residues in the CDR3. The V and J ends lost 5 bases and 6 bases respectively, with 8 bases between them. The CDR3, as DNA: TGTGCCTGGGGGGACGGAAACATTCAGTACTTC. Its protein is CAWGDGNIQYF.

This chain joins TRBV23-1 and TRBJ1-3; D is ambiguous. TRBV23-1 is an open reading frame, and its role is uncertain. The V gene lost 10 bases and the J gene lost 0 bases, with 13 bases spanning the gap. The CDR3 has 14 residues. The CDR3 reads CAILRLSSGNTIYF. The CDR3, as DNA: TGCGCCATCCTTAGGCTGAGCTCTGGAAACACCATATATTTT.

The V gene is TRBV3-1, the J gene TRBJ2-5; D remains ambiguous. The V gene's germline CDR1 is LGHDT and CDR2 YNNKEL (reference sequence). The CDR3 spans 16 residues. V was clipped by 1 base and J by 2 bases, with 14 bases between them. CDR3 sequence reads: CASSQGSPGSQETQYF. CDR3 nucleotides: TGTGCCAGCAGCCAAGGTAGCCCGGGTTCACAAGAGACCCAGTACTTC.

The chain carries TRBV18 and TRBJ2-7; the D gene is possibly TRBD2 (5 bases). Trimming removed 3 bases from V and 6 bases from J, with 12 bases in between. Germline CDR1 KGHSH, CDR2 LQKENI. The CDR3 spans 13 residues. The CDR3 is CASSPSGIIEQYF. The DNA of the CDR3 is TGTGCCAGCTCACCCTCCGGGATAATCGAGCAGTACTTC.

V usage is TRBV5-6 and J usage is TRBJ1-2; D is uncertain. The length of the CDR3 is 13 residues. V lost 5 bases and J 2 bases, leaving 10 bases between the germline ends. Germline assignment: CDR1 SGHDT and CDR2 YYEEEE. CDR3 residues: CASSLGINYGYTF. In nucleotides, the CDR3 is TGTGCCAGCAGTCTAGGGATAAACTATGGCTACACCTTC. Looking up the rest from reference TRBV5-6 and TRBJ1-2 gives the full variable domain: DAGVTQSPTHLIKTRGQQVTLRCSPKSGHDTVSWYQQALGQGPQFIFQYYEEEERQRGNFPDRFSGHQFPNYSSELNVNALLLGDSALYLCASSLGINYGYTFGSGTRLTVV.

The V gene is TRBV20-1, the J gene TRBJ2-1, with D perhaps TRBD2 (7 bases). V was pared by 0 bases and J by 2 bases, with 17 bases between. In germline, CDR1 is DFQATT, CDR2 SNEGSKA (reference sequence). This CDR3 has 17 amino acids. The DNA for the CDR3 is TGCAGTGCTAGAGATCGCCAGAGGGGGGGGCCCTACAATGAGCAGTTCTTC. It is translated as CSARDRQRGGPYNEQFF.

The CDR3 DNA sequence: TGTGCCACCAGTGTCGGGACGGGGAACTCCTACGAGCAGTACTTC. Translated, it gives CATSVGTGNSYEQYF. This chain uses TRBV24-1 with TRBJ2-7; the D gene could be TRBD1 or TRBD2 (5 bases each). V lost 5 bases and J 0 bases, leaving 13 bases between the germline ends. The CDR3 consists of 15 residues. CDR1 and CDR2 from the germline V gene are KGHDR and SFDVKD.

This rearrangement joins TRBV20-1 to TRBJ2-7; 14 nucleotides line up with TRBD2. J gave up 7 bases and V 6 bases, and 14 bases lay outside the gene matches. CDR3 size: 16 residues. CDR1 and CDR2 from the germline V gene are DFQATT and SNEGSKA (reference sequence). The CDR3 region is CSAIKAGLAGVEEQYF. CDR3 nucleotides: TGCAGTGCCATAAAGGCGGGACTAGCGGGAGTAGAAGAGCAGTACTTC.

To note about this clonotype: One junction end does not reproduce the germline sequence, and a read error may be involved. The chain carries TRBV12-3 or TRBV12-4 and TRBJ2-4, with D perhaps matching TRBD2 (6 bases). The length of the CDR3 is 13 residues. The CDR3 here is CASSSREWDWRNF. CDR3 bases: TGTGCCAGCAGTTCGCGCGAGTGGGACTGGAGGAACTTC.

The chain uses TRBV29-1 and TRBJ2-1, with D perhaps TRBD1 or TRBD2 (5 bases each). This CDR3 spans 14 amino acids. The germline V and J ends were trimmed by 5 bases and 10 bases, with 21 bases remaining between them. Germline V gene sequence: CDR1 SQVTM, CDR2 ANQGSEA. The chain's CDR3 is CSVTDGGGAREQFF. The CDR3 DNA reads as TGCAGCGTTACCGATGGTGGGGGAGCTAGGGAGCAGTTCTTC.

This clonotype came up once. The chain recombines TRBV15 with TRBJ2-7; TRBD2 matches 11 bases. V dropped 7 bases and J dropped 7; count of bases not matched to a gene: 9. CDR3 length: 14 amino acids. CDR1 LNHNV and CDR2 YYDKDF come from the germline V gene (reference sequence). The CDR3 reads CATKWTSGQGEQYF. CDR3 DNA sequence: TGTGCCACCAAATGGACTAGCGGGCAGGGGGAGCAGTACTTC. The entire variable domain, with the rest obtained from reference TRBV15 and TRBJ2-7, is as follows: DAMVIQNPRYQVTQFGKPVTLSCSQTLNHNVMYWYQQKSSQAPKLLFHYYDKDFNNEADTPDNFQSRRPNTSFCFLDIRSPGLGDTAMYLCATKWTSGQGEQYFGPGTRLTVT.

The CDR3 coding sequence is TGTGCCAGCGCTTCAGTGTCCCTTAACTATGGCTACACCTTC. Protein product: CASASVSLNYGYTF. The chain combines TRBV6-5 with TRBJ1-2; D gene ambiguous. The CDR3 is made up of 14 amino acids. The V and J ends lost 8 bases and 1 base respectively, with 14 bases between them. Germline CDR1 and CDR2: MNHEY and SVGAGI.

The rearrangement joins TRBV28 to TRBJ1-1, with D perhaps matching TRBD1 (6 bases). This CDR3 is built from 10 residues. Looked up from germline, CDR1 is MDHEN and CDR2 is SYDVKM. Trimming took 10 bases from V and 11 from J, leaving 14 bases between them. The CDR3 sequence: CATSRGLAFF. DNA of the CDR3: TGTGCCACCTCCCGGGGGCTGGCTTTCTTT. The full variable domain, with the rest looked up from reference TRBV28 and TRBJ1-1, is DVKVTQSSRYLVKRTGEKVFLECVQDMDHENMFWYRQDPGLGLRLIYFSYDVKMKEKGDIPEGYSVSREKKERFSLILESASTNQTSMYLCATSRGLAFFGQGTRLTVV.